The 15 T cell receptor beta chains below were found in one sample sequenced in a study of CD8+ T cells in alopecia areata. RNA, once extracted, was reverse transcribed into cDNA for use as the sequencing template. Profiled with immunoSEQ multiplex PCR; TCRdb holds only in-frame clones, not every one. The table lists hundreds of thousands of clones, 67% of them singletons, with 1.2% in the top ten. Sequenced here: CD4+ T cells sorted from blood, sampled at week 0. All receptors come from a human donor with alopecia areata.

The chain combines TRBV9 with TRBJ1-2; D is possibly TRBD1 (5 bases). The germline V gene has CDR1 SGDLS and CDR2 YYNGEE. V lost 1 base and J 8 bases, leaving 15 bases between the germline ends. The CDR3 spans 14 residues. In nucleotides, the CDR3 is TGTGCCAGCAGCGTAATGTGGGGCGGGCCGGGCTACACCTTC. Translating it yields CASSVMWGGPGYTF.

Here the CDR3 reads CAWSSGVENNEQFF. CDR3 DNA: TGTGCCTGGAGCTCGGGGGTCGAGAACAATGAGCAGTTCTTC. The chain couples TRBV30 to TRBJ2-1, with D perhaps matching TRBD2 (6 bases). The CDR3 length is 14 residues. The V end was cut by 3 bases, the J end by 5 bases, with 14 bases between. Germline CDR1 is GTSNPN and CDR2 is SVGIG (reference sequence).

This chain joins TRBV7-9 and TRBJ1-2; D remains unclear. V was trimmed by 4 bases and J by 3 bases, leaving 9 bases between them. This CDR3 contains 13 residues. Germline V gene sequence: CDR1 SEHNR, CDR2 FQNEAQ (reference sequence). In DNA, the CDR3 is TGTGCCAGCAGCTCGGAGGAGCACTATGGCTACACCTTC. Amino acid sequence: CASSSEEHYGYTF.

The gene calls are TRBV29-1 and TRBJ2-1; 11 bases agree with TRBD1. The V segment lost 1 base and the J segment 8 bases; nucleotides outside the gene matches: 1. Germline assignment: CDR1 SQVTM and CDR2 ANQGSEA. CDR3 size: 13 residues. CDR3 in amino acids: CSVEGTGGHEQFF. CDR3 coding DNA: TGCAGCGTTGAAGGGACAGGGGGCCATGAGCAGTTCTTC.

This clone has just a few counts. V is TRBV20-1 and J is TRBJ2-5; D is ambiguous. Germline V gene lookup returns CDR1 DFQATT and CDR2 SNEGSKA (reference sequence). CDR3 length: 11 residues. Trimming left V 3 bases short and J 7 bases short, with 9 bases between. CDR3 in amino acids: CSARGFGTQYF. The CDR3 DNA is TGCAGTGCTAGGGGGTTCGGGACCCAGTACTTC.

The chain employs TRBV30 and TRBJ2-7, with 8 bases identical to TRBD1. With V trimmed by 5 bases and J by 4 bases, 10 bases remained unmatched. Germline CDR1 and CDR2: GTSNPN and SVGIG (reference sequence). The CDR3 runs 14 residues. CDR3 region: CAWDHRGSDYEQYF. CDR3 in DNA: TGTGCCTGGGACCACAGGGGGTCGGATTACGAGCAGTACTTC.

The chain is built from TRBV30 and TRBJ1-1; D might be TRBD1 (6 bases). CDR1 and CDR2 (germline): GTSNPN, SVGIG (reference sequence). The CDR3 length is 13 residues. V shed 2 bases and J shed 4 bases, with 11 bases lying between them. The CDR3 loop reads CAWSHGGGTEAFF. The CDR3 DNA sequence: TGTGCCTGGAGTCACGGAGGGGGCACTGAAGCTTTCTTT.

This chain links TRBV6-1 with TRBJ1-1; D not certain. The V end lost 2 bases, the J end lost 5 bases, and 12 bases lay between the germline ends. This CDR3 has 14 amino acids. Germline loops: CDR1 MNHNS, CDR2 SASEGT. Written as DNA, the CDR3 is TGTGCCAGCAGTGAATATCCGGGGTGGACTGAAGCTTTCTTT. It yields the protein CASSEYPGWTEAFF.

This clone was recorded only once. V and J are TRBV30 and TRBJ2-7, with unresolved D. CDR1 and CDR2 (germline): GTSNPN, SVGIG (reference sequence). The CDR3 totals 13 residues. Trimming removed 2 bases from V and 3 bases from J, with 11 bases in between. The CDR3 DNA follows: TGTGCCTGGAGTTTGGCTAGGGTCTACGAGCAGTACTTC. Protein: CAWSLARVYEQYF.

With regard to this clone: Other DNA sequences in the same sample also yield this CDR3. This sequence joins TRBV29-1 and TRBJ1-2; D might be TRBD1 (6 bases). Germline V lookup: CDR1 SQVTM, CDR2 ANQGSEA. V lost 3 bases and J 6 bases, leaving 8 bases between the germline ends. The length of the CDR3 is 11 residues. The CDR3 region is CSVEGADGYTF. The CDR3 DNA is TGCAGCGTTGAGGGGGCTGATGGCTACACCTTC.

V is TRBV4-2 and J is TRBJ2-7; possibly TRBD2 for D (5 bases). This CDR3 is 14 amino acids long. V gave up 3 bases and J gave up 3 bases, with 12 bases separating them. CDR1 and CDR2 (germline): LGHNA, YNFKEQ. Written as DNA, the CDR3 is TGTGCCAGCAGCCAGAGTGGACTGCACTACGAGCAGTACTTC. This codes for CASSQSGLHYEQYF.

The chain links TRBV7-6 to TRBJ1-1, with unresolved D. Trimming stripped 8 bases from V and 4 bases from J, with 14 bases between. Germline V gene lookup returns CDR1 SGHVS and CDR2 FNYEAQ. This CDR3 is built from 13 residues. Written as DNA, the CDR3 is TGTGCCAGCGTCGGTTGGCGGACCACTGAAGCTTTCTTT. This translates into CASVGWRTTEAFF. Filled out from reference TRBV7-6 and TRBJ1-1, the complete variable domain reads GAGVSQSPRYKVTKRGQDVALRCDPISGHVSLYWYRQALGQGPEFLTYFNYEAQQDKSGLPNDRFSAERPEGSISTLTIQRTEQRDSAMYRCASVGWRTTEAFFGQGTRLTVV.

The gene calls are TRBV7-9 and TRBJ1-1, with D tentatively TRBD1 (5 bases). Germline V gene lookup returns CDR1 SEHNR and CDR2 FQNEAQ (reference sequence). Trimming stripped 6 bases from V and 3 bases from J, with 11 bases between. This CDR3 contains 13 residues. The CDR3 DNA is TGTGCCAGCAGTCGGGTAGGGGACACTGAAGCTTTCTTT. Protein: CASSRVGDTEAFF.

This chain links TRBV30 with TRBJ2-5; the D gene is possibly TRBD2 (6 bases). The germline CDR1 and CDR2 sequences are GTSNPN and SVGIG (reference sequence). V lost 4 bases, J lost 5 bases, and 17 bases lay in between. CDR3 length equals 14 residues. In nucleotides, the CDR3 is TGTGCCTGGACTAGGGGCCTCCGGGAGGAGACCCAGTACTTC. Its translation: CAWTRGLREETQYF.

This clone was seen a single time. The J gene is TRBJ2-1, the V gene TRBV10-3, with 9 bases that match TRBD1. With V trimmed by 3 bases and J by 3 bases, 3 bases remained unmatched. The germline V gene has CDR1 ENHRY and CDR2 SYGVKD. The CDR3 has 15 amino acids. The CDR3 region is CAISERDRVYNEQFF. The CDR3 DNA sequence: TGTGCCATCAGTGAAAGGGACAGGGTCTACAATGAGCAGTTCTTC.